The present entry profiles one TCR beta chain with its context. This clonotype was recorded only once. What antigen it recognizes has not been identified. No much larger clonotype is one base removed from it; base qualities were not supplied. One read alone is a weak basis. This sample is drawn from a study of blood T cells in healthy people across ages (dated by TCRdb to the mid-2010s). At the level of the whole study: Template switching captured roughly one uniquely barcoded TCR beta cDNA molecule per two T cells in model experiments. To track age-related changes in TCR beta repertoire diversity, the study relied on deep sequencing normalized with unique cDNA molecular identifiers. Four age groups were formed from the donors: young (average approximately 15 years), middle-aged (approximately 40), aged (roughly 56) and long-lived (about 80). Using the same blood draw, the study looked at two additional independent replicas of 1 million unique cDNA reads for two donors, one aged 18 to 30 and the other aged 80 or older. Study-wide findings and limitations: Observed TCR beta diversity per million T cells fell roughly linearly with age, and a significant reduction was already apparent by age around 40. Estimates of total diversity from one million sequenced T cells were regarded as lower bounds and underestimates. The long-lived group showed more naive CD4+ T cells, fewer expanded clones and increased TCR diversity than the aged group, suggesting age selection. Because donor CMV infection status was unknown, age-related changes in expanded clonotypes were potentially confounded. Since profiling was done on bulk unsorted PBMCs, naive and antigen-experienced compartments could not be conclusively compared. Observed TCR beta diversity correlated strongly with the percentage of naive T cells measured by flow cytometry.

The protocol used for the library was 5' RACE. Sequenced using an Illumina HiSeq 2500. A second about 7 to 12 cycle PCR used a sample-barcoded 5' primer and a J-beta primer mix. A template-switch 5' adaptor carrying 12 random nucleotides introduced a unique molecular identifier onto each TCR beta cDNA molecule. At least 2.5 million CDR3-containing paired-end reads were obtained from each sample. The Mint cDNA synthesis kit, primed by a TRBC-specific oligonucleotide, was used to synthesize first-strand cDNA from all RNA. All cDNA was treated with uracil-DNA glycosylase and then went through a first 18-cycle PCR with the universal primers M1SS and BC2_uni_R. Turning to the authors' computational methods: Each sample was normalized by randomly selecting 1 million high-quality reads, each carrying a distinct molecular identifier. Instead of being binned into consensus sequences, reads with shared molecular identifiers were discarded. CDR3 identification, clonotype clustering and error correction used MiTCR with a Q25 quality threshold and the strictest error-elimination algorithm. A nonparametric unseen species model with Euler transformation was used to estimate lower-bound total TCR beta diversity. TCRdb ran its own pipeline on the public reads, namely fastp trimming at Q25 and MiXCR clone calling, and kept in-frame beta chains. Duplicate CDR3 protein sequences are folded into a single record with the most common DNA and genes. The V and J calls and clone size come from TCRdb's table, not from the authors' own analysis. The table for this sample lists 900,000 to 950,000 distinct CDR3 sequences; about 27% of them were counted only once. Of the sample, roughly 10% is held by the ten largest clones.

Deletion took 3 bases off V and 11 bases off J, with a span of 10 bases between the germline ends. The CDR3 numbers 10 residues from cysteine through phenylalanine. Only the CDR3 part of the read is kept: 30 bases, read in frame from the first base. Sequences DFQATT (CDR1) and SNEGSKA (CDR2) are obtained from the germline V gene (reference sequence). Systemically healthy Caucasian individuals from Russia, approximately 39 in total and aged about 6 to 100 years, were included as donors. Each donor gave 8 to 10 milliliters of peripheral blood, collected into EDTA-treated Vacutainer tubes. Ficoll-Paque density-gradient centrifugation was used to isolate PBMCs, with at least 7 million obtained per sample. Trizol reagent was used to extract total RNA from PBMCs, with at least 5.5 micrograms per sample. For every donor, flow cytometry on a PBMC aliquot measured the percentage of naive CD45RAhigh/CD27high T cells.

These same records also appear under a second study, on T cells of mothers and their children. Taken from the second paper: The donors were nine systemically healthy Caucasian individuals, made up of three mothers and their six children. cDNA synthesis used all of the extracted RNA, with roughly 1.5 ug of RNA in each 15 ul reaction. In the second PCR, the M1S primer added sample barcodes and 2-4 random nucleotides. Over 9 million TCR beta CDR3 reads were obtained for each mother, and millions of reads were obtained for each child. Thymic selection shapes the output of TCR recombination in a similar way in related and unrelated pairs, and inherited differences have a minor effect. Normalized repertoire overlap was always found to be slightly, but never significantly, higher in related mother-child pairs than in unrelated mother-child pairs. No persistent microchimeric T cell clones were detected, at a sensitivity of around 97 clones per million clonotypes. To look for features that set related mother-child pairs apart from unrelated individuals, the researchers ran deep NGS to compare the TCR beta repertoires of mothers and children. The mean age was approximately 41 +/- 4 years for the mothers and about 12 +/- 4 years for the children. Libraries were sequenced on Illumina HiSeq 2000 with 100+100 nt paired-end reads after adapter ligation with NEBNext reagents. Mother and child libraries were prepared a month apart and sequenced in separate runs to prevent cross-contamination. Each donor had between roughly 450,000 and 2,100,000 distinct TCR beta clonotypes identified. Naive TCR beta clonotypes were estimated from low-frequency clonotypes matched to each donor's FACS-determined naive share, without sorting.

This receptor was identified in a middle-aged woman in good health. Recombination connected TRBV20-1 to TRBJ1-1; a weak D assignment points to TRBD1 (5 bases agree). What was sequenced was blood. In nucleotide form, the sequence is TGCAGTGCTAGCCAGGGTCAGGCTTTCTTT. Translated, it gives CSASQGQAFF.